The text below deals with one T cell receptor (beta chain). This CDR3 spans 15 amino acids. Looked up from germline, CDR1 is SGDLS and CDR2 is YYNGEE. V trimming: 3 bases; J trimming: 9 bases; junction bases outside the gene matches: 9. The sample is drawn from a study of blood T cell repertoires in COVID-19. The overall study: COVID-19 samples, acute and convalescent, were from the United States, Italy and Spain. From T cells, B-cell-depleted T cells, or PBMCs came the material, which was cDNA or gDNA.

In the authors' workflow: The authors estimated nucleated cell counts from reference gene primer amplification. Profiled with immunoSEQ multiplex PCR; TCRdb holds only in-frame clones, not every one. V and J calls plus clone size are reproduced from that table; the DNA served to infer D and trimming. Found here are some 200,000 clones, 84% of them singletons; the top ten hold 4.5% to 5.5%. The origin of this receptor is a woman aged 60-75 years who had recovered from COVID-19. The chain couples TRBV9 to TRBJ1-5; 10 nucleotides agree with TRBD1. The source material was peripheral blood. The CDR3 DNA reads as TGTGCCAGCAGCGCCGGGACAGGGGCCGGGGGGCCCCAGCATTTT. It encodes CASSAGTGAGGPQHF.